This T cell receptor beta chain comes out of a study of shared clonotypes between healthy human individuals. Study conclusions and caveats: Measured sharing among donors was expected to vary with sequencing depth.

Generated by immunoSEQ multiplex PCR, the TCRdb table keeps only in-frame clones and is missing some. Here the sample spans 450,000 to 550,000 clones, about four fifths being singletons. The CDR3 is made up of 14 amino acids. Germline lookup yields CDR1 MDHEN and CDR2 SYDVKM. The trim removed 8 bases at V and 8 bases at J, leaving 11 bases unmatched. Worth noting for this clone: Its antigen is still unknown.

Sequencing was performed on PBMCs. The TCR sequence derives from a woman between 35 and 50 years old in good health. Some clones in this sample may be carry-over from other donors' samples. This chain links TRBV28 with TRBJ2-1; 8 bases line up with TRBD2. The CDR3 nucleotides read TGTGCCAGCCAACCGGGACTAGGGTGGGATGAGCAGTTCTTC. Translation gives CASQPGLGWDEQFF. Full variable domain (rest looked up from reference TRBV28 and TRBJ2-1): DVKVTQSSRYLVKRTGEKVFLECVQDMDHENMFWYRQDPGLGLRLIYFSYDVKMKEKGDIPEGYSVSREKKERFSLILESASTNQTSMYLCASQPGLGWDEQFFGPGTRLTVL.